A selection of T cell receptor beta chains follows, all from one sample in a study of cytomegalovirus exposure and HLA in healthy donors. The method was immunoSEQ multiplex PCR; TCRdb's version includes in-frame clones alone and lacks a portion of them. The table shows roughly 190,000 clones, with 60% to 80% occurring only once. Sequenced input: PBMCs. These receptors were obtained from a woman younger than 45 in good health and CMV-seropositive. The CDR3 runs from the conserved cysteine through the conserved F or W. The order of the fields is D gene, clone size, J gene, V gene, CDR3 DNA, CDR3 protein. The D gene is left open where the match is weak. For some rows the clone size is stated as once, few or many, or as a class when expanded; others skip it.

>NA|NA|TRBJ2-7|TRBV4-3
TGCGCCAGCAGCCAAGATAACTACGAGCAGTACTTC
CASSQDNYEQYF
>TRBD2|NA|TRBJ2-3|TRBV5-1
TGCGCCAGCAGACCTACCGGGACTAGCGATACGCAGTATTTT
CASRPTGTSDTQYF
>NA|NA|TRBJ1-5|TRBV28
TGTGCCAGCAACGTTATGCAGGGAAGCAATCAGCCCCAGCATTTT
CASNVMQGSNQPQHF
>TRBD1|once|TRBJ1-2|TRBV29-1
TGCAGCGTTGCCCCCTGGACAGGCGCGAGGGGCTACACCTTC
CSVAPWTGARGYTF
>TRBD1|NA|TRBJ1-6|TRBV6-5
TGTGCCAGCAGTTGGGCGGGACAGGCGAAGAATTCACCCCTCCACTTT
CASSWAGQAKNSPLHF
>NA|NA|TRBJ1-2|TRBV5-1
TGCGCCAGCAGCCCCCGGGAGCGGGGGTCGAACTATGGCTACACCTTC
CASSPRERGSNYGYTF
>NA|NA|TRBJ2-1|TRBV21-1
TGTGCCAGCAGGAGGGAGGGTCGGTATAGTGAGCAGTTCTTC
CASRREGRYSEQFF
>NA|NA|TRBJ1-4|TRBV7-8
TGTGCCAGCAGCTTAGGGGCTACGTCGGCAACTAATGAAAAACTGTTTTTT
CASSLGATSATNEKLFF
>NA|NA|TRBJ1-4|TRBV7-9
TGTGCCAGCAGCTCACAGGGCAGGGTTAATGAAAAACTGTTTTTT
CASSSQGRVNEKLFF
>NA|few|TRBJ1-1|TRBV5-1
TGCGCCAGCAGCCCCGCCTGGGCCGAGGGCACTGAAGCTTTCTTT
CASSPAWAEGTEAFF
>NA|NA|TRBJ2-7|TRBV5-1
TGCGCCAGCAGCCTACAGGGCTCGGGCCTCACCGAGCAGTACTTC
CASSLQGSGLTEQYF
>TRBD1|NA|TRBJ2-7|TRBV2
TGTGCCAGCAGGCCCGGGACAGGCCCCTACGAGCAGTACTTC
CASRPGTGPYEQYF
>NA|NA|TRBJ2-1|TRBV6-5
TGTGCCAGCAGTTACGGCCCCACCGTGTACAATGAGCAGTTCTTC
CASSYGPTVYNEQFF
>NA|NA|TRBJ1-4|TRBV2
TGTGCCAGCAGTGAATGGGGGGAACTGTTTTTT
CASSEWGELFF
>NA|NA|TRBJ2-7|TRBV7-2
TGTGCCAGCAGCTTCCGCAAGCCCTACGAGCAGTACTTC
CASSFRKPYEQYF
>NA|NA|TRBJ1-2|TRBV28
TGTGCCAGCAGTTTGGGCAAAGGCTATGGCTACACCTTC
CASSLGKGYGYTF
>TRBD2|NA|TRBJ2-5|TRBV5-1
TGCGCCTCCCGAGCGGGACTAGCGGGGGGTCCTTACGAGACCCAGTACTTC
CASRAGLAGGPYETQYF
>NA|NA|TRBJ2-7|TRBV10-2
TGCGCCAGCAGTGACAGGGCTTACGAGCAGTACTTC
CASSDRAYEQYF
>TRBD1|NA|TRBJ2-7|TRBV18
TGTGCCAGCTCACCAGAACAGGGGGCATCCTACGAGCAGTACTTC
CASSPEQGASYEQYF
>NA|NA|TRBJ1-3|TRBV4-2
TGTGCCAGCAGCCAACGGGGTGGAGGAAACACCATATATTTT
CASSQRGGGNTIYF
>NA|NA|TRBJ1-3|TRBV11-1
TGTGCCAGCAGCCAGCGGGTGATTGGAGGCACCATATATTTT
CASSQRVIGGTIYF
>TRBD2|once|TRBJ2-3|TRBV9
TGTGCCAGCAGCGTGGGGCTAGCGGGAGGGGGCACAGATACGCAGTATTTT
CASSVGLAGGGTDTQYF
>TRBD1|NA|TRBJ1-1|TRBV5-6
TGTGCCAGCAGCACCGAGGGCAGGGGGCGAGTCACTGAAGCTTTCTTT
CASSTEGRGRVTEAFF
>NA|NA|TRBJ2-2|TRBV15
TGTGCCACCAGCAGAGGGAGGACCAACACCGGGGAGCTGTTTTTT
CATSRGRTNTGELFF
>TRBD2|NA|TRBJ2-2|TRBV28
TGTGCCAGCAGTTCCCCCGCTAGCGGGAGAACCGGGGAGCTGTTTTTT
CASSSPASGRTGELFF
>NA|NA|TRBJ1-1|TRBV11-2
TGTGCCAGCAGCTTAGCCCGGGTGGACACTGAAGCTTTCTTT
CASSLARVDTEAFF
>NA|NA|TRBJ2-1|TRBV14
TGTGCCAGCAGCCAGGTCAGACAGAAACCCCATGAGCAGTTCTTC
CASSQVRQKPHEQFF
>NA|NA|TRBJ1-1|TRBV28
TGTGCCAGCAGGCGCGACAGGTCAATTGAAGCTTTCTTT
CASRRDRSIEAFF
>NA|NA|TRBJ2-1|TRBV11-3
TGTGCCAGCAGCTTAACAGGTGGCGACAGATACAATGAGCAGTTCTTC
CASSLTGGDRYNEQFF
>TRBD1|NA|TRBJ1-2|TRBV6-6
TGTGCCAGCAGGCCCCCAGGGGGCGACTATGGCTACACCTTC
CASRPPGGDYGYTF
>TRBD1|NA|TRBJ2-1|TRBV5-1
TGCGCCAGCAGCTATGGGACAGGGGGACTGGAGCAGTTCTTC
CASSYGTGGLEQFF
>NA|NA|TRBJ2-3|TRBV7-9
TGTGCCAGCAGCTCCAGGGTTTCCACAGATACGCAGTATTTT
CASSSRVSTDTQYF
>NA|NA|TRBJ1-5|TRBV10-3
TGTGCCATCAGTGAGTCTAACAGCAATAGCAATCAGCCCCAGCATTTT
CAISESNSNSNQPQHF
>NA|NA|TRBJ2-3|TRBV5-1
TGCGCCAGCAGCTGGGGGCCTAGCACAGATACGCAGTATTTT
CASSWGPSTDTQYF
>TRBD1|NA|TRBJ2-3|TRBV7-9
TGTGCCAGCAGCCCCGACAGGGTGAGCACAGATACGCAGTATTTT
CASSPDRVSTDTQYF
>NA|NA|TRBJ2-7|TRBV19
TGTGCCAGTAGTATCCGCAGGGATGGGTACGAGCAGTACTTC
CASSIRRDGYEQYF
>NA|NA|TRBJ2-6|TRBV7-3
TGTGCCAGCAGCACACAGGGTCTGGCCGGGGCCAACGTCCTGACTTTC
CASSTQGLAGANVLTF
>TRBD1|NA|TRBJ1-4|TRBV2
TGTGCCAGCAGGGCCCGGGCAGGGGGGATTGAAAAACTGTTTTTT
CASRARAGGIEKLFF
>NA|few|TRBJ2-6|TRBV19
TGTGCCAGTATAAACCCGCGGGGCGCTGGGGCCAACGTCCTGACTTTC
CASINPRGAGANVLTF
>TRBD2|few|TRBJ2-5|TRBV7-9
TGTGCCAGCAGCTTAACGGAGGGAGGGGAGACCCAGTACTTC
CASSLTEGGETQYF
>NA|NA|TRBJ1-4|TRBV9
TGTGCCAGCAGCGCAAGTTCCATGGCGTTCGGGGTTAATGAAAAACTGTTTTTT
CASSASSMAFGVNEKLFF
>NA|few|TRBJ2-2|TRBV19
TGTGCCAGTAGTATAGACGACACGGGAGGGGAGCTGTTTTTT
CASSIDDTGGELFF
>TRBD2|NA|TRBJ2-1|TRBV29-1
TGCAGCGTAGATCTAGCGGGCCTCTGGGATGAGCAGTTCTTC
CSVDLAGLWDEQFF
>NA|NA|TRBJ1-6|TRBV7-2
TGTGCCAGCAGCTTTCGGGAATCACCCCTCCACTTT
CASSFRESPLHF
>NA|NA|TRBJ2-1|TRBV6-1
TGTGCCAGCAGTGAAGCCCCGGACAGGAGGGAGTTCTTC
CASSEAPDRREFF
>TRBD1|NA|TRBJ1-1|TRBV10-2
TGCGCCAGCAGTGATCCTTCGGGACAGGGGAACACTGAAGCTTTCTTT
CASSDPSGQGNTEAFF
>NA|NA|TRBJ1-5|TRBV28
TGTGCCAGCAGTTTATTGTTCCGGGGCAGGGCGGGGAATCAGCCCCAGCATTTT
CASSLLFRGRAGNQPQHF
>NA|NA|TRBJ1-5|TRBV28
TGTGCCAGCAGTGCGCTTGGGGCCTACAATCAGCCCCAGCATTTT
CASSALGAYNQPQHF
>NA|NA|TRBJ2-3|TRBV7-9
TGTGCCAGCAGCTTAGGTTCTAGCTGGGGGCATACGCAGTATTTT
CASSLGSSWGHTQYF
>TRBD2|NA|TRBJ2-1|TRBV7-2
TGTGCCAGCAGTGCCGGAGGGACTAGCGGTCGTTCGTCTTACAATGAGCAGTTCTTC
CASSAGGTSGRSSYNEQFF